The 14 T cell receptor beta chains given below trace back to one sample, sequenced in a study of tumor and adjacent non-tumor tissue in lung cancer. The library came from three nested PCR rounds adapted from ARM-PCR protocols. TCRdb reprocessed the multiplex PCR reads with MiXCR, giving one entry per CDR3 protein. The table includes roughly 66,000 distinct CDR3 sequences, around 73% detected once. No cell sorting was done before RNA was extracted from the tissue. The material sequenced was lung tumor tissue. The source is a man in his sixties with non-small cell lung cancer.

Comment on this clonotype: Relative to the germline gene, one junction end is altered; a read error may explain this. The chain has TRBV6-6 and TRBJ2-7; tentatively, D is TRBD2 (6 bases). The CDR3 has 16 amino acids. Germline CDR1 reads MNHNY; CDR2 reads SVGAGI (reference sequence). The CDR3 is CASRYGPWRGDVEQYF. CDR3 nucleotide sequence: TGTGCCAGCCGTTACGGACCTTGGCGGGGAGATGTCGAGCAGTACTTC.

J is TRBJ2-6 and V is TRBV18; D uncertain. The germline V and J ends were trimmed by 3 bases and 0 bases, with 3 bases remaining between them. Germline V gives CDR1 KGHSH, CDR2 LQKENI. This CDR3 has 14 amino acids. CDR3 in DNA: TGTGCCAGCTCACCCCCCTCTGGGGCCAACGTCCTGACTTTC. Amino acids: CASSPPSGANVLTF.

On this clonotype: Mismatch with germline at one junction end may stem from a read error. The CDR3 nucleotides are TGTGCCAGCGGAGCAGGGAACGGGGCCAACGTCATGACTTTC. This gives the protein CASGAGNGANVMTF. The genes are TRBV6-6 and TRBJ2-6; D possibly uses TRBD1 or TRBD2 (5 bases each). CDR3 length: 14 residues. Germline V lookup: CDR1 MNHNY, CDR2 SVGAGI (reference sequence).

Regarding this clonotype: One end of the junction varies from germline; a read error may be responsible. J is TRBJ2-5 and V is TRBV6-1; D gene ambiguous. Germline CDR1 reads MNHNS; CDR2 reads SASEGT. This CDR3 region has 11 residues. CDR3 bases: TGTGCAAGCAGTGCGCGGATAAACCAGTACTTC. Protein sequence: CASSARINQYF.

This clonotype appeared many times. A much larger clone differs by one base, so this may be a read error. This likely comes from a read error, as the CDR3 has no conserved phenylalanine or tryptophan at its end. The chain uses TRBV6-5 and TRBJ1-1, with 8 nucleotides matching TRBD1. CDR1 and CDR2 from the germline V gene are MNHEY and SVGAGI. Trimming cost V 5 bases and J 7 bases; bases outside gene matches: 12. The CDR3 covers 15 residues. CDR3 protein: CASSRLQGERVEAFS. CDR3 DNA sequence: TGTGCCAGCAGTCGCCTACAGGGGGAAAGGGTTGAAGCTTTCTCT.

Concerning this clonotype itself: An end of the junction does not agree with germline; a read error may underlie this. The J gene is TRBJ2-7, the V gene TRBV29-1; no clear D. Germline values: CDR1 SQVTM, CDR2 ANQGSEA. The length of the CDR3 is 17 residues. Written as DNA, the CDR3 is TGCAGCGTTGAAGATAGGTCTAACGGGCCAAGCTCCTACGAGCAGTGCTTC. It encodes CSVEDRSNGPSSYEQCF.

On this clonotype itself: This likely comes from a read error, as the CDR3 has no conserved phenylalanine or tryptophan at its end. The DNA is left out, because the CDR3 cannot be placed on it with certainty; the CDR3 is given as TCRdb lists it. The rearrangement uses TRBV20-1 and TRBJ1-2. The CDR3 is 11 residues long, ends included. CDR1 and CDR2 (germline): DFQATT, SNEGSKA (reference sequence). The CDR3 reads CNIPRLHGYTL.

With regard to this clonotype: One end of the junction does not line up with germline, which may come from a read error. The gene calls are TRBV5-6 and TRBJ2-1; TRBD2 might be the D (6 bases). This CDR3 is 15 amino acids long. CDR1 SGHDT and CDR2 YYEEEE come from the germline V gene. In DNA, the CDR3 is TGTGCCAGTAGCGGACTCCGGGATCCTTCCATTGAGGAGTTCTTC. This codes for CASSGLRDPSIEEFF.

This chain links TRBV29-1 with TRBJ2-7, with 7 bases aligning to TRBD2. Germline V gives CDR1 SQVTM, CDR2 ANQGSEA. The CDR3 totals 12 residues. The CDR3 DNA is TGCGACCTGGGGACGGGGGGATACGAGCAGTACTTC. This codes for CDLGTGGYEQYF.

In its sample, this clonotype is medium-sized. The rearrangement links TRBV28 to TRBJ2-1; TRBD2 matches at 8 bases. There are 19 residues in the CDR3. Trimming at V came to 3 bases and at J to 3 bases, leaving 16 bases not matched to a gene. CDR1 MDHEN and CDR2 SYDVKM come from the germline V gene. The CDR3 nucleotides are TGTGCCAGCAGTTTTGAAGGGACCGGATTAGCGGGAAGCTACAATGAGCAGTTCTTC. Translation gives CASSFEGTGLAGSYNEQFF.

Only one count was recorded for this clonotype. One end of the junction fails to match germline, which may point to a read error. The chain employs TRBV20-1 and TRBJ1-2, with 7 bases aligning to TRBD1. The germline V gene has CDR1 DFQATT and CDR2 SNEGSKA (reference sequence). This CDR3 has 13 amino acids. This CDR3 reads CSTRTGATNGYTF. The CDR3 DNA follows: TGCAGTACTAGAACAGGGGCTACCAATGGCTACACCTTC.

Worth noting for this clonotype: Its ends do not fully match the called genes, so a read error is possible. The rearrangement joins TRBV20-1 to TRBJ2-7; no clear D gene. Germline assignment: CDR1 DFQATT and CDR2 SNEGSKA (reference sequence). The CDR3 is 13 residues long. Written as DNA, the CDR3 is TGCAGTGCCACCGAGACACGAGTTTACGAGCAGTTGTTC. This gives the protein CSATETRVYEQLF.

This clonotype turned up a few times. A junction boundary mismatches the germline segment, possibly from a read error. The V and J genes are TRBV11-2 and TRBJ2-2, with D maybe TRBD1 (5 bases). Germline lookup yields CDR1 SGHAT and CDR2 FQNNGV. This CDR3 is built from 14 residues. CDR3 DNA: TGTGCCAGCAGCTTACCCCAGGACACCGTGGAGCTGTTTTTT. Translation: CASSLPQDTVELFF.

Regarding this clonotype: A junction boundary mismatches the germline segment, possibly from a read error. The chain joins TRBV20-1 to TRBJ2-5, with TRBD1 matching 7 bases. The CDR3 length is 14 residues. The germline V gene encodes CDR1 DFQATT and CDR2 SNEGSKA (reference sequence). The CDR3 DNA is TGCAGTGCTAGATCCAGGACAGGACAAGAGACACAGTACTTC. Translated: CSARSRTGQETQYF.